The clone carrying this T cell receptor beta chain was found many times. This sample is part of a study of T cells in Graves' hyperthyroidism and ophthalmopathy. Amplified regions were TCR beta CDR3 sequences from RNA transcripts. TCR CDR3 underwent first-round RT-PCR with the HTBI primer set. TCRdb redid the calling of the multiplex PCR reads with MiXCR, one entry per CDR3 protein. The table includes hundreds of thousands of distinct CDR3 sequences, 14% to 15% detected once. The CDR3 length is 14 residues. CDR1 is SGHRS and CDR2 is YFSETQ in the germline V gene. Trimming left V 0 bases short and J 2 bases short, with 8 bases between.

This chain connects TRBV5-1 to TRBJ1-2; no definite D call. Sequenced sample: blood. The TCR was taken from a man between 18 and 35 years old with Graves' ophthalmopathy. CDR3 in DNA: TGCGCCAGCAGCTTGGTTACGGGGAACTATGGCTACACCTTC. Translating gives CASSLVTGNYGYTF.